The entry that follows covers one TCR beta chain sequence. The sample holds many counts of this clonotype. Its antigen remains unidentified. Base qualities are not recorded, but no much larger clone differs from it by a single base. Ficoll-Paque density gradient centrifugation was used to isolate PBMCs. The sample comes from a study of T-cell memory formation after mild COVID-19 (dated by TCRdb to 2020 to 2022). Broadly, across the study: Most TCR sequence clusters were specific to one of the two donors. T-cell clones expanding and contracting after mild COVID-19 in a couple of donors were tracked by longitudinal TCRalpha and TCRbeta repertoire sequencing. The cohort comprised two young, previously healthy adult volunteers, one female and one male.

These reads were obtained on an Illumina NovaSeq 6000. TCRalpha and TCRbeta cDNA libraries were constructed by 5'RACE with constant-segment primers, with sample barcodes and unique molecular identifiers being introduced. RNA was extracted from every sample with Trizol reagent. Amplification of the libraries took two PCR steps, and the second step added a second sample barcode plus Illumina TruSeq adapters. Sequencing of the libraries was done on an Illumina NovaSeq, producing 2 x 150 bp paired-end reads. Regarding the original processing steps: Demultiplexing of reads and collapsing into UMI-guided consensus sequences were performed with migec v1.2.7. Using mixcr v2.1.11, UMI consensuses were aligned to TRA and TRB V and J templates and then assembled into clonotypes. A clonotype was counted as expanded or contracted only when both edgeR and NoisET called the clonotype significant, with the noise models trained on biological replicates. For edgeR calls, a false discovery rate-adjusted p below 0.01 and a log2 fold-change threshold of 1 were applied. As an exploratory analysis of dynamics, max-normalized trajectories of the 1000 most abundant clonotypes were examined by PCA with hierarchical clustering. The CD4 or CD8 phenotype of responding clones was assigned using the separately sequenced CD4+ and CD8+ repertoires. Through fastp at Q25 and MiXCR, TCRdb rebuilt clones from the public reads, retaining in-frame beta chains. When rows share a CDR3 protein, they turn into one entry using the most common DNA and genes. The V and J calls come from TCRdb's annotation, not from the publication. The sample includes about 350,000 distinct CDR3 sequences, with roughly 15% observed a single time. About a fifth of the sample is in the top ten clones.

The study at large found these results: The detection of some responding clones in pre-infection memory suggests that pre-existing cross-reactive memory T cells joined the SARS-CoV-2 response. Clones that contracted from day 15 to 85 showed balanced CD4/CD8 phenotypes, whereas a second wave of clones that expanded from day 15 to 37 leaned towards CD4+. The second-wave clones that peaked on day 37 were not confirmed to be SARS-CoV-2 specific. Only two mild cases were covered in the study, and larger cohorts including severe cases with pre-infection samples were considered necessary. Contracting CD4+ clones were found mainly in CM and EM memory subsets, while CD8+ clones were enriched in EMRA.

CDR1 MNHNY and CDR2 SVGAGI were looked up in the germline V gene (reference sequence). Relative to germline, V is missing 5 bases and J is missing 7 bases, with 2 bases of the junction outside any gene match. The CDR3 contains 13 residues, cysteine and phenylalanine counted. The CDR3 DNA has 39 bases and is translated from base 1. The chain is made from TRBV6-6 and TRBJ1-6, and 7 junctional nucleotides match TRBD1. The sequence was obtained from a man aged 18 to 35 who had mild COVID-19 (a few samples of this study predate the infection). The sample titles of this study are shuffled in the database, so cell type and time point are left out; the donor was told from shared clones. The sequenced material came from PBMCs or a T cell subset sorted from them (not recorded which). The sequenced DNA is TGTGCCAGCAGTACAGGGGCGAATTCACCCCTCCACTTT. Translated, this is CASSTGANSPLHF.